This T cell receptor (beta chain) is from a study of graft-versus-host responses after intestinal transplantation. Study-level background: Each patient got anti-thymocyte globulin induction, then tacrolimus and steroids for around three years.

Assay: immunoSEQ multiplex PCR; the TCRdb copy retains only in-frame clones and omits some. The sample includes 25,000 to 30,000 clones, roughly 87% seen only once; the top ten take about 0.7%. Study-wide points: After transplant, early declines in HvG clones were associated with peak levels of circulating GvH clones. There were GvH clones found in recipient marrow, and some of them appeared first in ileum or blood.

Note on this clone: Antigen unknown.

The CDR3 covers 21 residues. The germline V gene encodes CDR1 LNHDA and CDR2 SQIVND (reference sequence). V lost 2 bases to trimming and J lost 5 bases; unmatched junction nucleotides: 20. This chain connects TRBV19 to TRBJ2-1, with 11 nucleotides matching TRBD2. The sequence derives from a human donor who received an intestinal transplant. The sequenced sample was unstimulated CD4+ T cells sorted from spleen or lymph node cells, obtained before intestinal transplant. The DNA of the CDR3 is TGTGCCAGTAGTATATTGTCCCCCGGTTTAATCGGGACTAGCGGACACAATGAGCAGTTCTTC. Amino acids: CASSILSPGLIGTSGHNEQFF.